A selection of T cell receptor beta chains follows, all from one sample in a study of blood T cells in healthy people across ages. One entry per CDR3 protein results from TCRdb running MiXCR on the 5' RACE reads. The sample consists of about 730,000 distinct CDR3 sequences, roughly 45% of them appearing once. The sample comprised blood. The receptors here all came from a woman aged 55-69 years in good health. Each CDR3 is given with its conserved first and last residue. A D gene is named only where the DNA matches it firmly. Not every row has a clone size; where given, it reads once, few, many or a size class.

j_call clone_size v_call d_call cdr3_aa cdr3_nt
TRBJ2-1 NA TRBV20-1 TRBD2 CSARGLAGGPYNEQFF TGCAGTGCTAGGGGACTAGCGGGGGGGCCGTACAATGAGCAGTTCTTC
TRBJ2-3 once TRBV7-9 TRBD2 CASSSHGTSTNTQYF TGTGCCAGCAGCTCCCACGGGACTAGCACAAATACGCAGTATTTT
TRBJ2-7 many TRBV29-1 TRBD2 CSVVLAGVRYEQYF TGCAGCGTTGTCCTAGCGGGAGTTCGATACGAGCAGTACTTC
TRBJ2-5 many TRBV12-3/TRBV12-4 TRBD2 CASSLTSGTQYF TGTGCCAGCAGTTTAACTAGCGGGACCCAGTACTTC
TRBJ1-6 few TRBV10-3 NA CAISDGHNSPLHF TGTGCCATCAGTGACGGACATAATTCACCCCTCCACTTT
TRBJ2-7 NA TRBV2 TRBD1 CASSSQTGAMGEQYF TGTGCCAGCAGTTCCCAGACAGGGGCAATGGGCGAGCAGTACTTC
TRBJ2-7 NA TRBV12-3/TRBV12-4 NA CASSQKVEQYF TGTGCCAGTTCCCAAAAAGTCGAGCAGTACTTC
TRBJ2-7 NA TRBV2 NA CASSGEVGSEQYF TGTGCCAGCTCAGGCGAGGTGGGGAGCGAGCAGTACTTC
TRBJ2-3 few TRBV3-1 NA CASRMSGGTDTQYF TGTGCCAGCAGGATGAGCGGAGGCACAGATACGCAGTATTTT
TRBJ2-1 few TRBV20-1 TRBD2 CSALSGRGYNEQFF TGCAGTGCTCTAAGCGGGAGGGGGTACAATGAGCAGTTCTTC
TRBJ2-7 NA TRBV5-1 NA CARIVRSSYEQYF TGCGCCAGGATAGTGCGAAGCTCCTACGAGCAGTACTTC
TRBJ1-1 NA TRBV12-3/TRBV12-4 NA CATKTYVNTEAFF TGTGCCACCAAGACATATGTGAACACTGAAGCTTTCTTT
TRBJ2-4 few TRBV5-1 TRBD1 CASSLGTGTGGPKNIQYF TGCGCCAGCAGCTTGGGGACCGGGACAGGGGGACCCAAAAACATTCAGTACTTC
TRBJ2-7 NA TRBV20-1 NA CSASQGRTYEQYF TGCAGTGCTAGTCAGGGGCGTACCTACGAGCAGTACTTC
TRBJ2-1 NA TRBV14 TRBD2 CASSPSGSGRALRNEQFF TGTGCCAGCAGCCCCTCGGGTAGCGGGAGGGCCCTTCGAAATGAGCAGTTCTTC
TRBJ1-1 NA TRBV9 NA CASSEGGGENTEAFF TGTGCCAGCAGCGAAGGGGGAGGGGAGAACACTGAAGCTTTCTTT
TRBJ2-7 NA TRBV20-1 NA CAGGRGMLRQEQYF TGCGCCGGAGGGCGGGGAATGCTACGTCAAGAGCAGTACTTC
TRBJ2-5 few TRBV12-3/TRBV12-4 TRBD2 CASRLSGGILETQYF TGTGCCAGCAGACTGAGCGGGGGGATTCTGGAGACCCAGTACTTC
TRBJ2-7 many TRBV4-1 NA CASSQGLRGVRNEQYF TGCGCCAGCAGCCAGGGGTTAAGGGGGGTACGGAACGAGCAGTACTTC
TRBJ1-2 NA TRBV28 TRBD1 CASTVTGVNGYTF TGTGCCAGCACTGTGACAGGGGTTAACGGCTACACCTTC
TRBJ2-5 many TRBV29-1 TRBD2 CSVAAGEETQYF TGCAGCGTTGCAGCGGGGGAAGAGACCCAGTACTTC
TRBJ2-7 NA TRBV6-2/TRBV6-3 NA CASSYHNAYEQYF TGTGCCAGCAGTTATCACAACGCCTACGAGCAGTACTTC
TRBJ2-3 NA TRBV12-3/TRBV12-4 TRBD1 CASSSNTGAATQYF TGTGCCAGCAGTTCCAATACAGGGGCCGCTACGCAGTATTTT